This T cell receptor (beta chain) originates from a study of cytomegalovirus exposure and HLA in healthy donors. Both 60 Vbeta primers and 13 Jbeta primers went into the PCR. Generated by immunoSEQ multiplex PCR, the TCRdb table keeps only in-frame clones and is missing some. The sample lists over 110,000 clones; just under 85% were seen once. Trimming left V 3 bases short and J 3 bases short, with 7 bases between. Germline V gives CDR1 SGHTA, CDR2 FQGTGA. The CDR3 runs to 13 residues. This clonotype was obtained from a woman aged 60-70 years in good health and CMV-seropositive. Sequenced material: PBMCs. The chain joins TRBV7-3 to TRBJ2-3; TRBD2 might be the D (6 bases). Written as DNA, the CDR3 is TGTGCCAGCAGCTTCGGGGGAACAGATACGCAGTATTTT. This sequence encodes CASSFGGTDTQYF.